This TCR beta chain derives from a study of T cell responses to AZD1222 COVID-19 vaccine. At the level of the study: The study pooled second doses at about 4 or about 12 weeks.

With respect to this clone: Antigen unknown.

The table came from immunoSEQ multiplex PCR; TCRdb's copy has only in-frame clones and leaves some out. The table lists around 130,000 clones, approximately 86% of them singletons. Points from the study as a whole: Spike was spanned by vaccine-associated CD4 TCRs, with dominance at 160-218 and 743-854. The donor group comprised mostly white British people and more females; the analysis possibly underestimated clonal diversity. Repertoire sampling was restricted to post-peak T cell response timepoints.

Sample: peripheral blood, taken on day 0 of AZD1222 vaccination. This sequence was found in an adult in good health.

CDR3 coding DNA: TGTGCCATCAGTGAGTCTACAGATACTAATGGCTACACCTTC. Translating it yields CAISESTDTNGYTF. The chain is built from TRBV10-3 and TRBJ1-2, with no clear D. This CDR3 comprises 14 residues. Germline V gene data show CDR1 as ENHRY and CDR2 as SYGVKD. The V end was cut by 0 bases, the J end by 6 bases, with 11 bases between.